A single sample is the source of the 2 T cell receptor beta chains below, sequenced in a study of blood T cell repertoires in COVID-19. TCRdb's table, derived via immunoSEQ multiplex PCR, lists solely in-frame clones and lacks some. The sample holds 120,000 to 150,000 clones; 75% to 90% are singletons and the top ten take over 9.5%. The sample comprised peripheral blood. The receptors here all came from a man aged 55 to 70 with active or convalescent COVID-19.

The CDR3 DNA is TGTGCCAGCAGCGTTGACAGGGGAAAGGGTGAAAAACTGTTTTTT. Encoded protein: CASSVDRGKGEKLFF. V usage is TRBV11-2 and J usage is TRBJ1-4; 8 bases are shared with TRBD1. Germline-derived CDR1 and CDR2 are SGHAT and FQNNGV. The CDR3 contains 15 residues. The J segment lost 7 bases and the V segment lost 5 bases, leaving 9 bases of the junction unmatched.

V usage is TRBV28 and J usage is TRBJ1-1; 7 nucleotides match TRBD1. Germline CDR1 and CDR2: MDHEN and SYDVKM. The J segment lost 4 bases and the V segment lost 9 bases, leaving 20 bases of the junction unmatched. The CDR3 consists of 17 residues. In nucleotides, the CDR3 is TGTGCCAGTGCGCAACGGGGGACAGCCCATATTGGCACTGAAGCTTTCTTT. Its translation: CASAQRGTAHIGTEAFF.